What follows are 7 T cell receptor beta chains derived from one specimen sequenced in a study of blood T cell repertoires in COVID-19. The table came from immunoSEQ multiplex PCR; TCRdb's copy has only in-frame clones and leaves some out. The table records fewer than 90,000 clones, approximately 90% of them present only once. Material for sequencing was peripheral blood. Every receptor here comes from a male donor with acute or convalescent COVID-19.

This chain joins TRBV2 and TRBJ1-5; D unclear. Germline-derived CDR1 and CDR2 are SNHLY and FYNNEI. V lost 4 bases, J lost 4 bases, and 8 bases lay in between. The CDR3 totals 13 residues. This CDR3 reads CASSGLQNQPQHF. In DNA form, the CDR3 reads TGTGCCAGCAGTGGACTCCAAAATCAGCCCCAGCATTTT.

The chain has TRBV5-1 and TRBJ2-1; 13 nucleotides match TRBD2. With 4 bases clipped from V and 8 bases from J, the junction kept 12 bases outside the gene matches. The CDR3 consists of 17 residues. CDR1 and CDR2 from the germline V gene are SGHRS and YFSETQ. The CDR3 bases are TGCGCCAGCAGCCTAACTAGCGGGGGGGCCAAGGTTTATGAGCAGTTCTTC. Protein: CASSLTSGGAKVYEQFF.

The chain recombines TRBV2 with TRBJ2-7; weak D call: TRBD2 (7 bases). V dropped 4 bases and J dropped 7 bases, with 14 bases sitting between them. The CDR3 is made up of 13 amino acids. The germline gives CDR1 SNHLY, CDR2 FYNNEI. The CDR3 nucleotides read TGTGCCAGCAGTGGGCCGGGGGGACAAGAGCAGTACTTC. This translates into CASSGPGGQEQYF.

This clone has a handful of counts. This chain uses TRBV7-3 with TRBJ1-1; D is ambiguous. CDR1 and CDR2 from the germline V gene are SGHTA and FQGTGA. The CDR3 runs to 13 residues. V was shortened by 5 bases and J by 1 base, with 8 bases between the two germline ends. CDR3 in DNA: TGTGCCAGCAGCGAGGTGGGGAACACTGAAGCTTTCTTT. Protein: CASSEVGNTEAFF. The full variable domain, in which reference TRBV7-3 and TRBJ1-1 provide the parts outside the CDR3, is GAGVSQTPSNKVTEKGKYVELRCDPISGHTALYWYRQSLGQGPEFLIYFQGTGAADDSGLPNDRFFAVRPEGSVSTLKIQRTERGDSAVYLCASSEVGNTEAFFGQGTRLTVV.

The chain carries TRBV11-1 and TRBJ1-1; maybe TRBD1 (5 bases). Germline-derived CDR1 and CDR2 are SGHAT and FQDESV (reference sequence). This CDR3 has 13 residues. V lost 5 bases, J lost 1 base, and 8 bases lay in between. The CDR3, as DNA: TGTGCCAGCAGCGCGACAGAGAACACTGAAGCTTTCTTT. The encoded protein is CASSATENTEAFF.

The CDR3 bases are TGTGCCAGCAGCCCTACTAGCGGGGGATTCACAGATACGCAGTATTTT. Translation: CASSPTSGGFTDTQYF. V gene TRBV7-2 combines with J gene TRBJ2-3; 11 bases agree with TRBD2. V shed 5 bases, J shed 2 bases, and the junction held 6 bases outside the gene matches. CDR3 length equals 16 residues. Germline-derived CDR1 and CDR2 are SGHTA and FQGNSA.

This clone was picked up one time. The rearrangement joins TRBV3-1 (or the pseudogene TRBV3-2) to TRBJ1-1; D call uncertain. V was clipped by 1 base and J by 1 base, with 10 bases between them. The germline V gene encodes CDR1 LGHDT and CDR2 YNNKEL (reference sequence). This CDR3 spans 15 amino acids. Here the CDR3 reads CASSQASFGNTEAFF. The CDR3 coding sequence is TGTGCCAGCAGCCAAGCAAGCTTTGGGAACACTGAAGCTTTCTTT.